These 8 T cell receptor beta chains came from one sample sequenced in a study of blood T cells in healthy people across ages. It was with a sample-barcoded 5' primer and a J-beta primer mix that a second PCR of roughly 7 to 12 cycles was run. MiXCR, applied by TCRdb to the 5' RACE reads, yields one record per CDR3 protein. The data show around 400,000 distinct CDR3 sequences, 52% seen once. The sequenced sample was blood. These receptors were collected from a man aged 55-75 years in good health.

The rearrangement links TRBV9 to TRBJ2-4; TRBD1 matches 9 bases. The J call is doubtful: the DNA matches TRBJ2-7 better. The CDR3 has 15 amino acids. From germline, CDR1 is SGDLS and CDR2 YYNGEE. The DNA of the CDR3 is TGTGCCAGCAGCCCAGCAGGGGACAGGGTAGACGAGCAGTACTTC. Its protein product is CASSPAGDRVDEQYF.

The chain uses TRBV7-2 and TRBJ1-5, with TRBD1 matching 9 bases. The germline CDR1 and CDR2 sequences are SGHTA and FQGNSA. The V and J ends lost 3 bases and 2 bases, in that order; junction bases with no gene match: 5. This CDR3 is built from 16 residues. This CDR3 is CASSFLDRGGNQPQHF. The CDR3 region has the DNA TGTGCCAGCAGCTTCCTGGACAGGGGTGGCAATCAGCCCCAGCATTTT.

V gene TRBV6-6 combines with J gene TRBJ1-4; 7 bases match TRBD1. Germline CDR1 reads MNHNY; CDR2 reads SVGAGI (reference sequence). This CDR3 region has 15 residues. J gave up 8 bases and V 2 bases, and 8 bases lay outside the gene matches. CDR3 nucleotides: TGTGCCAGCAGTTACCCGGGGGGGGGACAGGAAAAACTGTTTTTT. This translates into CASSYPGGGQEKLFF.

The V and J genes are TRBV7-2 and TRBJ2-4; tentative D call: TRBD1 (6 bases). The CDR3 runs 13 residues. The germline gives CDR1 SGHTA, CDR2 FQGNSA. V lost 6 bases and J 13 bases, leaving 19 bases between the germline ends. The CDR3, as DNA: TGTGCCAGCAGTTTTAGGGAGACAGGTGAGCAGTACTTC. Protein sequence: CASSFRETGEQYF.

The chain links TRBV27 to TRBJ2-5, with 8 bases fitting TRBD2. The CDR3 is 15 residues long. Trimming removed 4 bases from V and 11 bases from J; junction bases left unmatched: 15. Germline CDR1 and CDR2: MNHEY and SMNVEV (reference sequence). The CDR3 DNA sequence: TGTGCCAGCAGTTCGCTTCGCGGGAGGAATAATGAGCAGTACTTC. The encoded protein is CASSSLRGRNNEQYF.

The V gene is TRBV9, the J gene TRBJ2-7; TRBD1 aligns across 7 bases. The J call may be mistaken, given a closer DNA end match to TRBJ2-5. The CDR3 consists of 15 residues. Germline V CDR1 and CDR2: SGDLS, YYNGEE. For the CDR3, the DNA is TGTGCCAGCAGCGCGGGACAGCTATTCCAAGAGACCCAGTACTTC. It encodes CASSAGQLFQETQYF.

This clonotype appeared many times. V gene TRBV29-1 combines with J gene TRBJ2-5; D remains unclear. Looked up from germline, CDR1 is SQVTM and CDR2 is ANQGSEA. The V gene lost 1 base and the J gene lost 4 bases, with 4 bases spanning the gap. This CDR3 region has 11 residues. In nucleotides, the CDR3 is TGCAGCGTTGAAGTCCTAGAGACCCAGTACTTC. As protein: CSVEVLETQYF.

This clonotype has more than one count but fewer than ten. The V call is TRBV6-2 or TRBV6-3, the J call TRBJ2-3; 8 bases fit TRBD2. Germline V gene data show CDR1 as MNHEY and CDR2 as SVGEGT. The CDR3 contains 18 residues. Germline trimming cut 2 bases from V and 0 bases from J; bases unmatched to any gene: 10. The CDR3 reads CASSYVSGRGASTDTQYF. CDR3 bases: TGTGCCAGCAGTTACGTCTCCGGGAGGGGTGCTAGCACAGATACGCAGTATTTT.